This T cell receptor (beta chain) was sequenced in a study of CD8 T cells in Susac syndrome. This clonotype appeared a single time. Germline values: CDR1 LGHDT, CDR2 YNNKEL (reference sequence). V was pared by 1 base and J by 8 bases, with 14 bases between. The CDR3 has 14 amino acids. Random hexamers were used to reverse transcribe about 0.5 to 1 ug of RNA. TCR beta CDR3 was amplified by immunoSEQ multiplex PCR. This amplification extended across 54 Vbeta and 13 Jbeta segments. TCRdb reanalysed the immunoSEQ multiplex PCR reads using MiXCR and keeps one entry per CDR3 protein. The sample consists of approximately 220,000 distinct CDR3 sequences, 90% to 95% of them appearing once.

The sequencing input was CD8+ T cells from PBMCs. The rearrangement links TRBV3-1 to TRBJ1-2; D is perhaps TRBD1 (5 bases). The sequence was obtained from a human donor with multiple sclerosis. The CDR3 DNA sequence: TGTGCCAGCAGCCAAGGGGGCCACGGCGAAGGCTACACCTTC. Amino acid sequence: CASSQGGHGEGYTF.